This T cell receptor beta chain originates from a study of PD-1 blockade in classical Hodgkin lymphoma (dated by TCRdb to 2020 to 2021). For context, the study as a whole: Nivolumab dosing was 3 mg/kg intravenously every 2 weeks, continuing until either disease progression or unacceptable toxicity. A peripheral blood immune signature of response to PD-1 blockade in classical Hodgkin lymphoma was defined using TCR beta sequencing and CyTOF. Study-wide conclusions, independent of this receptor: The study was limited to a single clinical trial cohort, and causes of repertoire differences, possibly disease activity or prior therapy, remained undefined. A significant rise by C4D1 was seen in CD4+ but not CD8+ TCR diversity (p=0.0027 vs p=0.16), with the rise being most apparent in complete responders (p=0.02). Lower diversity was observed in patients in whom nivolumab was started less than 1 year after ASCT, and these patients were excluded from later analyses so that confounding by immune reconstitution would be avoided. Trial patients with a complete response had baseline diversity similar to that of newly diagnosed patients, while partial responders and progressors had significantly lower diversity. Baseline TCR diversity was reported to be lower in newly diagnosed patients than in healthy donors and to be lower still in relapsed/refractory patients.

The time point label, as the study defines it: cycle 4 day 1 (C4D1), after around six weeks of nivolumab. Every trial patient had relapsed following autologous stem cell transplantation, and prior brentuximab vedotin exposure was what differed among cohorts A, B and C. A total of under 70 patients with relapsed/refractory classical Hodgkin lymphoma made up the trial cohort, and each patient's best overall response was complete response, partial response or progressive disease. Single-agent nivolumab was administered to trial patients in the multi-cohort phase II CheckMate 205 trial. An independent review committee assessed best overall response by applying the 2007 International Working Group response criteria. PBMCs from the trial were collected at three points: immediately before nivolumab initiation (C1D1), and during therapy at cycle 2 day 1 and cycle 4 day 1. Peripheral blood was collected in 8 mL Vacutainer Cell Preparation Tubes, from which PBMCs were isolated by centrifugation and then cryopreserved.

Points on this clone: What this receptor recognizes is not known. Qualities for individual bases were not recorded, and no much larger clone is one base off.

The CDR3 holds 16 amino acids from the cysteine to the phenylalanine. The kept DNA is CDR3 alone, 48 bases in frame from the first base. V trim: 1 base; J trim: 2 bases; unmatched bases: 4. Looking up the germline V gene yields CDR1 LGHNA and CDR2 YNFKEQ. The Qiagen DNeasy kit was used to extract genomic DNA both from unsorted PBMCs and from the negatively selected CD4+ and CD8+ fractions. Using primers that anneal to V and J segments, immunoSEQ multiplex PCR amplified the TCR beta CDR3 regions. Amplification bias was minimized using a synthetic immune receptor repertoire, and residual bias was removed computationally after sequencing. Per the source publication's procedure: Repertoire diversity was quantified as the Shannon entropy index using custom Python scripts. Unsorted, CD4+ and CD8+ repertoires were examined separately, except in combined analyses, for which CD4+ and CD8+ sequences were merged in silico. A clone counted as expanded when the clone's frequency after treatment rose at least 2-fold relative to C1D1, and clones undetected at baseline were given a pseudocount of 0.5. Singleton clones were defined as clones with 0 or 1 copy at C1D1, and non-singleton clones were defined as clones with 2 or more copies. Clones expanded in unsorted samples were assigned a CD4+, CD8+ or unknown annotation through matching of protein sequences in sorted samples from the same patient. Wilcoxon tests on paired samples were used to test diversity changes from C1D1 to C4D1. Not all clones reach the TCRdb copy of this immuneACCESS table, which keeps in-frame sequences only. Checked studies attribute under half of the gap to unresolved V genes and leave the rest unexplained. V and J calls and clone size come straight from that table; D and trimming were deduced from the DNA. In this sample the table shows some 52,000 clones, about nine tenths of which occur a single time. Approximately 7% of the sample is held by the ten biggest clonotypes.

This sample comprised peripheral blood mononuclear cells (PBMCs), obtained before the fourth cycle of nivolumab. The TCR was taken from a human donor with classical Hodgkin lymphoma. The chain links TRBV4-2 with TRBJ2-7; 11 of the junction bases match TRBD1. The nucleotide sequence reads TGTGCCAGCAGCCAAGGCCGGGGACAGGGGGCCTACGAGCAGTACTTC. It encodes CASSQGRGQGAYEQYF.